The clone carrying this T cell receptor (beta chain) was counted once. What it binds is unknown. With 60 Vbeta and 13 Jbeta primers, the PCR was carried out. Per the original methods: Later work found around 80 million unique TCR beta chains, with about 10 million shared. Method: immunoSEQ multiplex PCR; TCRdb's copy keeps in-frame clones and lacks some. That table gives V, J and clone size, and the DNA gave D and trimming. The repertoire holds 150,000 or so clones, with 60% to 85% as singletons. This sample was taken from a study of cytomegalovirus exposure and HLA in healthy donors. For the study at large: Earlier, 150 million to 200 million T cells were analyzed, and some 120 million unique TCR beta sequences were found among them. Study results and limitations: An analysis done earlier found most TCR beta V segments productive about 87% or about 30% of the time.

CDR1 MNHEY and CDR2 SMNVEV come from the germline V gene (reference sequence). V gave up 6 bases and J gave up 3 bases; unmatched junction bases: 8. The CDR3 sequence is 15 residues long. This chain uses TRBV27 with TRBJ1-5; 7 bases map to TRBD1. Sequencing was performed on PBMCs. The TCR originated in a woman in her 40s in good health and CMV-seropositive. CDR3 in amino acids: CASRKVEGANQPQHF. The CDR3 region has the DNA TGTGCCAGCAGAAAGGTGGAGGGGGCCAATCAGCCCCAGCATTTT.